This T cell receptor (beta chain) was obtained from a study of blood T cell repertoires in COVID-19. Background on the study: In each case, the material was cDNA or gDNA derived from T cells, B-cell-depleted T cells, or PBMCs.

Germline V gene lookup returns CDR1 SGHNT and CDR2 YENEEA. The CDR3 covers 15 residues. The trim removed 5 bases at V and 5 bases at J, leaving 11 bases unmatched. Original analysis: It was from reference gene primer amplification that nucleated cell counts were estimated. The method was immunoSEQ multiplex PCR; TCRdb's version includes in-frame clones alone and lacks a portion of them. V and J calls and clone size come straight from that table; D and trimming were deduced from the DNA. The sample shows 150,000 to 200,000 clones, about 88% of them seen only once. The genes are TRBV11-3 and TRBJ2-5; 7 bases fit TRBD1. The sample comprised peripheral blood. This sequence was found in a man aged 55-75 years with acute or convalescent COVID-19. Here the CDR3 DNA reads TGTGCCAGCAGCCCGAGACAGGGAAGGGGGGAGACCCAGTACTTC. Protein: CASSPRQGRGETQYF.